This entry features one T cell receptor (beta chain) sequence. The antigen remains undetermined. The data originate from a study of monozygotic twins with inflammatory bowel disease. General study findings and limits: IBD patients share fewer clonotypes with other people than healthy twins do, especially with disease activity.

There were roughly 4,000 ng of total RNA used for each TCR library. UMIs that included a 6-nucleotide sample barcode were added by template switching, which took place during cDNA synthesis. TCRdb re-called the 5' RACE reads and shows each CDR3 protein once, DNA omitted. Listed are a few hundred thousand distinct CDR3 sequences; 2.4% falls within the top ten. The CDR3 is 14 amino acids. The germline gives CDR1 LGHDT, CDR2 YNNKEL (reference sequence). The chain has TRBV3-1 and TRBJ2-7. Specimen: blood. The receptor comes from a human donor with ulcerative colitis or Crohn's disease, or a healthy co-twin of an affected twin (not recorded which). The CDR3 sequence is CASSQWQNSYEQYF.